The 9 T cell receptor beta chains listed next were all sequenced from one sample in a study of cytomegalovirus exposure and HLA in healthy donors. Libraries were prepared by immunoSEQ multiplex PCR; TCRdb keeps only in-frame clonotypes and omits some of them. Of around 60,000 clones listed, less than 96% are singletons. Sequenced: PBMCs. The receptors come from a woman aged 18-30 years in good health and CMV-seronegative.

This clone was observed once. This sequence joins TRBV2 and TRBJ2-1; D unresolved. The CDR3 is made up of 10 amino acids. The V end lost 6 bases, the J end lost 5 bases, and 2 bases lay between the germline ends. CDR1 and CDR2 from the germline V gene are SNHLY and FYNNEI. CDR3: CASSNNEQFF. The CDR3 DNA sequence: TGTGCCAGCAGCAACAATGAGCAGTTCTTC.

The chain links TRBV29-1 to TRBJ1-2; D is possibly TRBD1 (5 bases). Germline V gene data show CDR1 as SQVTM and CDR2 as ANQGSEA. Between the trimmed V and J ends, which lost 7 bases and 8 bases, there was a span of 17 bases. This CDR3 has 12 residues. The DNA of the CDR3 is TGCAGCGCCTCCGGGACTCTCGTGGGCTACACCTTC. Protein: CSASGTLVGYTF.

The chain couples TRBV19 to TRBJ1-5, with a tentative D call TRBD1 (5 bases). V was cut by 0 bases and J by 2 bases, with 14 bases left in between. The germline gives CDR1 LNHDA, CDR2 SQIVND (reference sequence). The CDR3 has 17 amino acids. Written as DNA, the CDR3 is TGTGCCAGTAGTATAGATCGGGGGGGGACGCGCAATCAGCCCCAGCATTTT. Amino acids: CASSIDRGGTRNQPQHF.

This chain links TRBV27 with TRBJ2-5; 9 bases agree with TRBD1. J gave up 1 base and V 5 bases, and 8 bases lay outside the gene matches. From germline, CDR1 is MNHEY and CDR2 SMNVEV (reference sequence). This CDR3 spans 16 amino acids. The CDR3 DNA follows: TGTGCCAGCAGTCCCTTACCGGGACAGGGCCAAGAGACCCAGTACTTC. Encoded protein: CASSPLPGQGQETQYF.

V usage is TRBV27 and J usage is TRBJ2-7; TRBD2 is a possible D gene (6 bases). Trimming removed 2 bases at V and 2 bases at J, with 16 bases between. This CDR3 comprises 16 residues. CDR1 and CDR2 from the germline V gene are MNHEY and SMNVEV (reference sequence). In DNA, the CDR3 is TGTGCCAGCAGTTTAAGTTGGGGGGATATGGCCTACGAGCAGTACTTC. The encoded protein is CASSLSWGDMAYEQYF.

V usage is TRBV5-1 and J usage is TRBJ2-3; 10 bases fit TRBD2. This CDR3 is built from 15 residues. Per germline, CDR1 SGHRS and CDR2 YFSETQ. V shed 3 bases and J 5 bases; nucleotides not matched to a gene: 6. The CDR3 sequence is CASSYSGGAGDTQYF. The CDR3 nucleotides are TGCGCCAGCAGCTACAGCGGGGGGGCCGGAGATACGCAGTATTTT.

DNA for the CDR3: TGCGCCAGCAGCCCGGACGGGGGACCCTACAATGAGCAGTTCTTC. Protein: CASSPDGGPYNEQFF. This chain uses TRBV5-1 with TRBJ2-1; D might be TRBD2 (6 bases). The CDR3 has 15 amino acids. V lost 4 bases, J lost 2 bases, and 13 bases lay in between. Germline assignment: CDR1 SGHRS and CDR2 YFSETQ.

This chain uses TRBV4-3 with TRBJ1-2; D is unresolved. Trimming cost V 1 base and J 3 bases, with 12 bases left between them. This CDR3 contains 15 residues. The germline V gene encodes CDR1 LGHNA and CDR2 YSLEER. CDR3: CASSQVAGSDYGYTF. The CDR3, as DNA: TGCGCCAGCAGCCAAGTGGCAGGCTCAGACTATGGCTACACCTTC.

J is TRBJ2-3 and V is TRBV7-2, with TRBD1 matching 12 bases. CDR1 and CDR2 from the germline V gene are SGHTA and FQGNSA. This CDR3 has 15 residues. V trimming: 5 bases; J trimming: 1 base; junction bases outside the gene matches: 1. The CDR3 spells CASSRDRGRTDTQYF. The CDR3 coding sequence is TGTGCCAGCAGCCGGGACAGGGGGCGCACAGATACGCAGTATTTT.